This T cell receptor (beta chain) was sequenced during a study of blood T cells in healthy people across ages. Study-wide results and caveats: Roughly linearly, TCR beta diversity per million T cells fell as age increased.

In regard to this clonotype: Its antigen is not known.

A second PCR, run for roughly 6 to 11 cycles, used a sample-barcoded 5' primer plus a J-beta primer mix. One entry per CDR3 protein, called by TCRdb with MiXCR from the 5' RACE reads. The table lists 500,000 to 650,000 distinct CDR3 sequences, roughly a quarter of them singletons. This CDR3 spans 16 amino acids. With 5 bases clipped from V and 0 bases from J, the junction kept 8 bases outside the gene matches. Germline loops: CDR1 SGHTA, CDR2 FQGNSA. The same specimen was also included in a second study, on T cells of mothers and their children.

This chain connects TRBV7-2 to TRBJ2-5; 8 bases align to TRBD2. The origin of this receptor is a boy between 2 and 10 years old in good health. What was sequenced was blood. The CDR3 reads CASSPPTSGYQETQYF. The CDR3 DNA follows: TGTGCCAGCAGCCCCCCTACTAGCGGATACCAAGAGACCCAGTACTTC. Complete variable domain (other parts from reference TRBV7-2 and TRBJ2-5): GAGVSQSPSNKVTEKGKDVELRCDPISGHTALYWYRQSLGQGLEFLIYFQGNSAPDKSGLPSDRFSAERTGGSVSTLTIQRTQQEDSAVYLCASSPPTSGYQETQYFGPGTRLLVL.